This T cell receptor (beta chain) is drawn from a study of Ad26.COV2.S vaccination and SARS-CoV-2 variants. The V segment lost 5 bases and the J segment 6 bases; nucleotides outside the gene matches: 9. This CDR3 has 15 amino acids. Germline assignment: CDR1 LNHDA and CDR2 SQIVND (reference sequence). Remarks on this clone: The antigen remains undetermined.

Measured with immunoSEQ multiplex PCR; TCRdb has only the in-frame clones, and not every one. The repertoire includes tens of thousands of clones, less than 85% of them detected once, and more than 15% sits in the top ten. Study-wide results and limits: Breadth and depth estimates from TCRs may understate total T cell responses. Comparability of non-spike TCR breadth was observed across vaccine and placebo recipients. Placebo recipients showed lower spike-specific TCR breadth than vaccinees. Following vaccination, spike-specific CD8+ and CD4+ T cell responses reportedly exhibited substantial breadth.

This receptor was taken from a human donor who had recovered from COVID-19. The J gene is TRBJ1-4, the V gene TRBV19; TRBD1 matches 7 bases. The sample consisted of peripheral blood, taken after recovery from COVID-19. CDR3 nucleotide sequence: TGTGCCAGTAGTCCCTCCGACAGGGTAGATGAAAAACTGTTTTTT. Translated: CASSPSDRVDEKLFF. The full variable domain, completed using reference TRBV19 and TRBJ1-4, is DGGITQSPKYLFRKEGQNVTLSCEQNLNHDAMYWYRQDPGQGLRLIYYSQIVNDFQKGDIAEGYSVSREKKESFPLTVTSAQKNPTAFYLCASSPSDRVDEKLFFGSGTQLSVL.